A selection of T cell receptor beta chains follows, all from one sample in a study of blood T cell repertoires in COVID-19. Assay: immunoSEQ multiplex PCR; the TCRdb copy retains only in-frame clones and omits some. The sample lists about 220,000 clones, 82% occurring once. The sample comprised PBMCs or T cells enriched from blood (not recorded which). The receptors shown here come from a woman in her fifties or sixties who had recovered from COVID-19. The CDR3 runs from the conserved cysteine through the conserved F or W. D genes are given only for firm matches. Size is stated for part of the rows, as once, few or many counts, or as a class when the clone is expanded.

D gene | J gene | clone size | V gene | CDR3 protein | CDR3 DNA
TRBD1 | TRBJ1-1 | few | TRBV12-3/TRBV12-4 | CASSGYRGEAFF | TGTGCCAGCAGTGGATACAGGGGTGAAGCTTTCTTT
TRBD1 | TRBJ1-5 | NA | TRBV2 | CASRATGGGNQPQHF | TGTGCCAGCAGAGCGACAGGGGGTGGCAATCAGCCCCAGCATTTT
NA | TRBJ1-5 | NA | TRBV21-1 | CASSTRPGTGGIDQPQHF | TGTGCCAGCAGCACCCGCCCCGGGACAGGGGGAATCGATCAGCCCCAGCATTTT
TRBD1 | TRBJ2-6 | few | TRBV6-5 | CASTQGARGANVLTF | TGTGCCAGCACGCAGGGGGCCCGCGGGGCCAACGTCCTGACTTTC
TRBD1 | TRBJ2-1 | NA | TRBV24-1 | CATSGPDRVNEQFF | TGTGCCACCAGTGGCCCGGACAGGGTCAATGAGCAGTTCTTC
NA | TRBJ1-1 | NA | TRBV7-9 | CASSLLIGADTEAFF | TGTGCCAGCAGCTTACTTATTGGGGCCGACACTGAAGCTTTCTTT
NA | TRBJ2-3 | NA | TRBV7-2 | CASSPIAGAGTDTQYF | TGTGCCAGCAGCCCCATCGCGGGGGCCGGCACAGATACGCAGTATTTT
TRBD2 | TRBJ2-7 | NA | TRBV5-4 | CASSPTSGGAYEQYF | TGTGCCAGCAGCCCGACTAGCGGGGGGGCCTACGAGCAGTACTTC
TRBD1 | TRBJ1-6 | NA | TRBV10-3 | CAIRGTGDNSPLHF | TGTGCCATCAGAGGGACAGGAGATAATTCACCCCTCCACTTT
TRBD1 | TRBJ1-1 | NA | TRBV27 | CASSLRGQGAEAFF | TGTGCCAGCAGTTTAAGGGGACAGGGAGCTGAAGCTTTCTTT
NA | TRBJ1-5 | once | TRBV12-3/TRBV12-4 | CASSRGRQQPQHF | TGTGCCAGCAGTAGGGGCCGGCAGCAGCCCCAGCATTTT
NA | TRBJ1-3 | NA | TRBV21-1 | CASSSPGTGDSGNTIYF | TGTGCCAGCAGCTCTCCCGGGACAGGGGATTCTGGAAACACCATATATTTT
NA | TRBJ2-5 | NA | TRBV12-3/TRBV12-4 | CASSSLASETQYF | TGTGCCAGCAGTTCACTAGCTTCGGAGACCCAGTACTTC
NA | TRBJ1-6 | NA | TRBV11-2 | CASSSGVSSPLHF | TGTGCCAGCAGCTCAGGTGTCAGTTCACCCCTCCACTTT
NA | TRBJ1-5 | NA | TRBV12-3/TRBV12-4 | CASSLDRDQPQHF | TGTGCCAGCAGTTTAGACAGGGATCAGCCCCAGCATTTT
NA | TRBJ2-7 | NA | TRBV3-1/TRBV3-2 | CASSQGALFYEQYF | TGTGCCAGCAGCCAAGGGGCGCTGTTCTACGAGCAGTACTTC
TRBD1 | TRBJ2-7 | NA | TRBV4-2 | CASSQEASGGFYEQYF | TGTGCCAGCAGCCAAGAGGCGTCAGGGGGATTCTACGAGCAGTACTTC
NA | TRBJ2-7 | NA | TRBV19 | CASSLTETSYEQYF | TGTGCCAGTAGTCTGACAGAGACCTCCTACGAGCAGTACTTC
TRBD1 | TRBJ1-1 | NA | TRBV29-1 | CSGRSGQANTEAFF | TGCAGCGGAAGGTCGGGACAGGCCAACACTGAAGCTTTCTTT
TRBD1 | TRBJ2-1 | NA | TRBV3-1/TRBV3-2 | CASSQVRTGVNEQFF | TGTGCCAGCAGCCAAGTAAGGACAGGGGTCAATGAGCAGTTCTTC
NA | TRBJ2-1 | NA | TRBV30 | CAWSFTHSEQFF | TGTGCCTGGAGTTTTACTCATTCGGAGCAGTTCTTC
NA | TRBJ2-7 | NA | TRBV3-1/TRBV3-2 | CASSPRDGDYEQYF | TGTGCCAGCAGCCCCCGGGATGGAGATTACGAGCAGTACTTC
NA | TRBJ1-4 | NA | TRBV7-2 | CASSLGLQGPGEKLFF | TGTGCCAGCAGCTTAGGGTTGCAGGGGCCAGGTGAAAAACTGTTTTTT
TRBD1 | TRBJ1-1 | NA | TRBV7-6 | CASSTGTGLSEAFF | TGTGCCAGCAGTACCGGGACAGGGCTGTCTGAAGCTTTCTTT
TRBD2 | TRBJ2-5 | NA | TRBV7-3 | CASSLTRPSGGGETQYF | TGTGCCAGCAGCTTAACGAGGCCTAGCGGGGGTGGCGAGACCCAGTACTTC
TRBD1 | TRBJ1-1 | NA | TRBV29-1 | CSALPPTGSPEAFF | TGCAGCGCCCTTCCACCGACAGGGAGCCCTGAAGCTTTCTTT
NA | TRBJ1-2 | few | TRBV14 | CASSQGRGHGYTF | TGTGCCAGCAGCCAAGGGAGGGGCCATGGCTACACCTTC
TRBD2 | TRBJ2-1 | NA | TRBV5-1 | CASSSLAGGDNEQFF | TGCGCCAGCAGCTCACTAGCGGGGGGCGACAATGAGCAGTTCTTC
TRBD1 | TRBJ1-1 | NA | TRBV5-4 | CASSTGTVGLKAFF | TGTGCCAGCAGCACGGGGACAGTTGGGTTGAAAGCTTTCTTT
TRBD1 | TRBJ1-6 | NA | TRBV6-2/TRBV6-3 | CASNYQGGNSPLHF | TGTGCCAGCAATTACCAGGGGGGAAATTCACCCCTCCACTTT
NA | TRBJ1-2 | NA | TRBV18 | CASSPPTANYGYTF | TGTGCCAGCTCACCGCCCACAGCTAACTATGGCTACACCTTC
NA | TRBJ1-1 | NA | TRBV9 | CASSVQAVSTEAFF | TGTGCCAGCAGCGTCCAGGCCGTGAGTACTGAAGCTTTCTTT
NA | TRBJ2-7 | NA | TRBV2 | CASSEGAGRGSYEQYF | TGTGCCAGCAGTGAGGGGGCAGGGAGAGGGTCCTACGAGCAGTACTTC
TRBD1 | TRBJ2-1 | NA | TRBV9 | CASSVAVGQSYNEQFF | TGTGCCAGCAGCGTAGCGGTGGGACAGTCCTACAATGAGCAGTTCTTC
TRBD2 | TRBJ2-2 | NA | TRBV6-2/TRBV6-3 | CASSYPSGAGGRFGELFF | TGTGCCAGCAGTTACCCCTCCGGAGCGGGGGGGCGTTTCGGGGAGCTGTTTTTT
TRBD1 | TRBJ1-2 | NA | TRBV5-1 | CASSLPLDRAYGYTF | TGCGCCAGCAGCTTGCCCCTGGACAGGGCGTATGGCTACACCTTC
TRBD1 | TRBJ1-1 | NA | TRBV6-5 | CASWDRNTEAFF | TGTGCCAGCTGGGACAGGAACACTGAAGCTTTCTTT
TRBD2 | TRBJ2-1 | NA | TRBV6-5 | CASSYSGLEQFF | TGTGCCAGCAGTTACTCGGGACTAGAGCAGTTCTTC
TRBD1 | TRBJ1-2 | NA | TRBV29-1 | CSAQDRLGYTF | TGCAGCGCCCAGGACAGGCTTGGCTACACCTTC
TRBD1 | TRBJ1-1 | NA | TRBV9 | CASSPTGGTEAFF | TGTGCCAGCAGCCCTACAGGGGGCACTGAAGCTTTCTTT